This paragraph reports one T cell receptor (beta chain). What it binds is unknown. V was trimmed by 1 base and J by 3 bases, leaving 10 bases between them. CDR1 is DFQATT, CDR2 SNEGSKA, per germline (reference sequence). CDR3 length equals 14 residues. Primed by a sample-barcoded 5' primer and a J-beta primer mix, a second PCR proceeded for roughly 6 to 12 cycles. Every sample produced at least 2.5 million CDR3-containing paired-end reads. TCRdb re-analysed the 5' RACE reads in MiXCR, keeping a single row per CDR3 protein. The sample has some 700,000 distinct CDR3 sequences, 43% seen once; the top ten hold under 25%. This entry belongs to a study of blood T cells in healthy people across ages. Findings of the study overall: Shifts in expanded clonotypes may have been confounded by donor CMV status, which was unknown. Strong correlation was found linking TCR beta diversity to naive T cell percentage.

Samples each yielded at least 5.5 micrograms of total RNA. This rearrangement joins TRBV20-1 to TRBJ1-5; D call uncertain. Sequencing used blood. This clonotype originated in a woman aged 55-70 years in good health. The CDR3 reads CSARGQRYNQPQHF. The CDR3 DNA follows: TGCAGTGCTAGAGGGCAGAGGTACAATCAGCCCCAGCATTTT.